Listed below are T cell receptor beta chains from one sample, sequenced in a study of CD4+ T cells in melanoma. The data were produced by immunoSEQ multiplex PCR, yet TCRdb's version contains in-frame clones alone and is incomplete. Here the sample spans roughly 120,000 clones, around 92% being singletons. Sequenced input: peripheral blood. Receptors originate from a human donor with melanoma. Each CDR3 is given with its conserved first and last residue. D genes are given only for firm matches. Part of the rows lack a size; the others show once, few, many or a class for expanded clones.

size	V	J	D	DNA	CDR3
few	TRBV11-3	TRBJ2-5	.	TGTGCCAGCAGCTTAGAGGGGGAGACCCAGTACTTC	CASSLEGETQYF
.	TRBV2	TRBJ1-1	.	TGTGCCAGCCGGGGGGAAGCGCTCATCGCTGAAGCTTTCTTT	CASRGEALIAEAFF
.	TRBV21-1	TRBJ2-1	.	TGTGCCAGCAGCAACCTACCGGGACAGGGCGAGGATGAGCAGTTCTTC	CASSNLPGQGEDEQFF
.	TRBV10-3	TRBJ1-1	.	TGTGCCATCAGCGCCGCGAGGGGCAACACTGAAGCTTTCTTT	CAISAARGNTEAFF
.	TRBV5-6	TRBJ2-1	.	TGTGCCAGCAGCTTGGGTGGCGGGGTGAGCTCCTACAATGAGCAGTTCTTC	CASSLGGGVSSYNEQFF
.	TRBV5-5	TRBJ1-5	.	TGTGCCAGCAGCTTAGGGCCTAGCAATCAGCCCCAGCATTTT	CASSLGPSNQPQHF
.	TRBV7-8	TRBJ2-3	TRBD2	TGTGCCAGCAGCGTTAGCGGGACGCCTCTTGGCACAGATACGCAGTATTTT	CASSVSGTPLGTDTQYF
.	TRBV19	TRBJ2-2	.	TGTGCCAGTAGTCCCTGGGGACGAACCGGGGAGCTGTTTTTT	CASSPWGRTGELFF
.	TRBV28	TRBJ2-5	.	TGTGCCAGCAGTTTTTCCCACCAGACCCAGTACTTC	CASSFSHQTQYF
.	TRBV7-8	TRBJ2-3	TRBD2	TGTGCCAGCAGCCAATTTAGCGGGAGCACAGATACGCAGTATTTT	CASSQFSGSTDTQYF
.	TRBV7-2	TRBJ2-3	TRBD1	TGTGCCAGCAGCGAATCCGACAGGGAAAAGCAGTATTTT	CASSESDREKQYF
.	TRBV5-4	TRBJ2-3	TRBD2	TGTGCCAGCAGCTTGGCTGCTAGCGGGGGAGATACGCAGTATTTT	CASSLAASGGDTQYF
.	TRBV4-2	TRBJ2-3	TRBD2	TGTGCCAGCAGCCCACTAGCGGGGAGGGCAGATACGCAGTATTTT	CASSPLAGRADTQYF
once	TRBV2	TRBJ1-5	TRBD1	TGTGCCAGCAGTCAGGGGGCCTACAATCAGCCCCAGCATTTT	CASSQGAYNQPQHF